The present T cell receptor (beta chain) was sequenced within a study of blood T cell repertoires in COVID-19 (TCRdb year 2020). A note on the overall study: Samples covering the acute and convalescent phases of COVID-19 were provided by collaborators in the United States, Italy and Spain. The prospective study material was composed of cDNA or gDNA derived from T cells, B-cell-depleted T cells, or PBMCs. Deeply sampled blood TCRbeta repertoires from subjects exposed to, actively infected with, or recovered from COVID-19 were included in the dataset. The repertoires were released in a freely available public database intended as a resource for research on the immune response to SARS-CoV-2. The samples were drawn from two sources: the first 160 participants of the ongoing ImmuneRACE study, and 1,000 to 1,500 subjects contributed by 6 global collaborators. The sample metadata nearly always contained a de-identified subject ID, COVID-19 status, age in years and sex. Where available, HLA class I and class II types were taken from metadata supplied by the sample provider and were not determined by assay-based typing. What the authors observed across the whole study: How much clinical and demographic metadata was included differed by source and by participant, and the metadata was provided uncurated.

This clone has only a few counts. The antigen it recognizes is unknown. No quality values exist for individual bases; no much larger clone is one base distant. TCRbeta CDR3 regions were amplified from genomic DNA by means of the immunoSEQ Assay, a bias-controlled multiplex PCR. Per the source publication's procedure: The number of nucleated cells in each sample was estimated by amplification of reference gene primers within the assay. To quantify the absolute abundance of each unique TCRbeta CDR3 rearrangement, sequence reads were collapsed and filtered. Productive Simpson clonality was computed per sample as the square root of Simpson's diversity index over productive rearrangements. TCRdb obtained this table from immuneACCESS and retained in-frame rearrangements with V and J assigned. These tables miss some clones; where compared with another copy, unresolved V genes account for less than half of the shortfall, and the remainder is unexplained. The V and J calls and clone size come from that table; D and trimming were worked out from the DNA. The sample has some 280,000 clones on record, just under 85% of them singletons. 4.1% of the sample rests with the top ten.

Each collaborating institution followed its own protocols to collect whole blood in K2EDTA tubes. For TCRbeta analysis, collaborator samples were shipped as frozen whole blood, as isolated PBMCs, or as DNA extracted from either sample type. The sequence came from a woman between 45 and 65 years old with active or convalescent COVID-19. Sequencing was carried out using peripheral blood.

The DNA sequence is TGCGCCAGCAGTCACGGGAGATGGACTAACACTGAAGCTTTCTTT. This gives the protein CASSHGRWTNTEAFF. The chain couples TRBV5-1 to TRBJ1-1, with no confidently assigned D gene. The germline ends are 16 bases apart after V is trimmed by 5 bases and J by 2 bases. CDR1 and CDR2 were assigned from the germline V gene as SGHRS and YFSETQ. The CDR3 holds 15 amino acids from the cysteine to the phenylalanine. Of the read, only the CDR3 DNA is kept; its 45 bases are in frame from base 1.